This TCR beta chain derives from a study of response to subunit inactivated influenza vaccine. With respect to this clonotype: The antigen is not known.

Via MiXCR, TCRdb re-called the RT-PCR reads, giving one row per CDR3 protein. The sample includes more than 450,000 distinct CDR3 sequences, approximately 12% of them seen just once. The CDR3 length is 14 residues. Germline values: CDR1 SGHTA, CDR2 FQGNSA. The V end lost 2 bases, the J end lost 7 bases, and 9 bases lay between the germline ends. The study, taken as a whole, reports: That few new T cells are recruited by each seasonal influenza vaccination was the authors' suggestion.

This chain uses TRBV7-2 with TRBJ1-6; no clear D. Sequenced here: PBMCs from blood, sampled on the day of vaccination. This clonotype was obtained from a man aged 50 to 60 who received an inactivated influenza vaccine. The CDR3 region is CASSLRQDNSPLHF. CDR3 coding DNA: TGTGCCAGCAGCTTAAGGCAGGACAATTCACCCCTCCACTTT.